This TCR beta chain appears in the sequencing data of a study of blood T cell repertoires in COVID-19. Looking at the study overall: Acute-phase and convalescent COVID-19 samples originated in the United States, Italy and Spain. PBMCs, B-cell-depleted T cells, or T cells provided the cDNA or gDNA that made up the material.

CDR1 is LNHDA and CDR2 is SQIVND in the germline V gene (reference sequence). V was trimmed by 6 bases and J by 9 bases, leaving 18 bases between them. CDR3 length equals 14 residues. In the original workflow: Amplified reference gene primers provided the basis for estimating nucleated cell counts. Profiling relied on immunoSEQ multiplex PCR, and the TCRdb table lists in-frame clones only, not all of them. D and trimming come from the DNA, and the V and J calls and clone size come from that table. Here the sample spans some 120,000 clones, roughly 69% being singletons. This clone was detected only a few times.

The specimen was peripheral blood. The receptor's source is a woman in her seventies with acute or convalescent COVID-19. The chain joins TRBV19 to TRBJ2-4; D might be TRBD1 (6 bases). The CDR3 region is CASSETGPSVIQYF. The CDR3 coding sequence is TGTGCCAGTAGCGAGACAGGACCCTCCGTCATTCAGTACTTC.